Here is one TCR beta chain with its context. This sample was taken from a study of cytomegalovirus exposure and HLA in healthy donors. From germline, CDR1 is GTSNPN and CDR2 SVGIG (reference sequence). V dropped 1 base and J dropped 13; count of bases not matched to a gene: 11. The CDR3 loop spans 14 amino acids. The primer mix had 60 Vbeta and 13 Jbeta primers. Profiling relied on immunoSEQ multiplex PCR, and the TCRdb table lists in-frame clones only, not all of them. In the table there are around 110,000 clones, about 69% of which are singletons. The chain is built from TRBV30 and TRBJ2-5, with 11 bases lining up with TRBD1. The sequence was obtained from a woman between 18 and 29 years old in good health and CMV-seronegative. The source material was PBMCs. This CDR3 is CAWSGTPGQGEPYF. DNA for the CDR3: TGTGCCTGGAGTGGAACCCCGGGACAGGGGGAACCGTACTTC.